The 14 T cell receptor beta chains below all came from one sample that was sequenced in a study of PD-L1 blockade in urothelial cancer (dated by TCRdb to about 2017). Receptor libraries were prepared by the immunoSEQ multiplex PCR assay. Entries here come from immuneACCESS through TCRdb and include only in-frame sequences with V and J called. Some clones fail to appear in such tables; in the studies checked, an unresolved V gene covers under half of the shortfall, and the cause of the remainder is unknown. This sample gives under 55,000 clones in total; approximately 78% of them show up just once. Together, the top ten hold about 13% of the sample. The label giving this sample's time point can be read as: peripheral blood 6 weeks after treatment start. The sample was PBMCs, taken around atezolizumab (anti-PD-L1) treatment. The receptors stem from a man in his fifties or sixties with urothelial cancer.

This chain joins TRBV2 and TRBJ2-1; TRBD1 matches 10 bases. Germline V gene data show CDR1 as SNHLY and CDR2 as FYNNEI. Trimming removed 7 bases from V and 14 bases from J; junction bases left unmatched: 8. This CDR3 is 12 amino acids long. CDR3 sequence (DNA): TGTGCCAGCATCAAGCCGGGACAGGGGAAGTTCTTC. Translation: CASIKPGQGKFF.

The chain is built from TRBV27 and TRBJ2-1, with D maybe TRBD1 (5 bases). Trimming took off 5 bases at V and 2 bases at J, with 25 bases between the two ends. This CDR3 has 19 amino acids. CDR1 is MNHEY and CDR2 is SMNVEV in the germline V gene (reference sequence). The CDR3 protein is CASSKTPQGEATPYNEQFF. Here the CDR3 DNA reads TGTGCCAGCAGTAAAACACCTCAAGGGGAAGCGACCCCCTACAATGAGCAGTTCTTC.

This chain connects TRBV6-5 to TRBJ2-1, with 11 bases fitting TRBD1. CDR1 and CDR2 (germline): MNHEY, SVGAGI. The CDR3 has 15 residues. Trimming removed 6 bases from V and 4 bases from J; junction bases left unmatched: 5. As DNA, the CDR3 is TGTGCCAGCAGGACAGGGACAGGGGGTTACAATGAGCAGTTCTTC. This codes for CASRTGTGGYNEQFF.

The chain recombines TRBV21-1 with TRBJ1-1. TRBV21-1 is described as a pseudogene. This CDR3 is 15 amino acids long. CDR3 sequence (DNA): TGTGCCAGCAGCAAAGCCCCCACGGTGAACACTGAAGCTTTCTTT. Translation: CASSKAPTVNTEAFF.

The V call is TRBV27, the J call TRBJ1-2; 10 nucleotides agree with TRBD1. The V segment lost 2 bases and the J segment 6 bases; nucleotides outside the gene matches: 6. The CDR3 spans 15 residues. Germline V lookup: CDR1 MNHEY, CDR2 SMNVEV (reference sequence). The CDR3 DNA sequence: TGTGCCAGCAGTTTACGGGCCGGGACAGGGGATGGCTACACCTTC. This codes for CASSLRAGTGDGYTF.

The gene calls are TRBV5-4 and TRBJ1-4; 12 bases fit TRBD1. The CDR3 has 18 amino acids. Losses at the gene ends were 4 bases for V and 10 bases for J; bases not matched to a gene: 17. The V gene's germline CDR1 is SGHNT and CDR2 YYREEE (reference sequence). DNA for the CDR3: TGTGCCAGCAGCGGGGGCGGGGGACAGGGGGCCGGGAGAGGAAAACTGTTTTTT. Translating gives CASSGGGGQGAGRGKLFF.

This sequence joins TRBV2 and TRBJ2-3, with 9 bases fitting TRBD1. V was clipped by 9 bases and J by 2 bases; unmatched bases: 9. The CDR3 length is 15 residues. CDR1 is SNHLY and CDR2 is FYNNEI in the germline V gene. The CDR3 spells CARRQGDLSTDTQYF. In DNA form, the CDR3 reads TGTGCCAGACGACAGGGGGACCTTTCCACAGATACGCAGTATTTT. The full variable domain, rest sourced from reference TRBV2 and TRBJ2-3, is EPEVTQTPSHQVTQMGQEVILRCVPISNHLYFYWYRQILGQKVEFLVSFYNNEISEKSEIFDDQFSVERPDGSNFTLKIRSTKLEDSAMYFCARRQGDLSTDTQYFGPGTRLTVL.

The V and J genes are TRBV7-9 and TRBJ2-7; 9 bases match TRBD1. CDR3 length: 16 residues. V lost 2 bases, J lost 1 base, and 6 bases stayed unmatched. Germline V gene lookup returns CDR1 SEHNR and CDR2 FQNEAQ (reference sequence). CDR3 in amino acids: CASSLNTGQGSYEQYF. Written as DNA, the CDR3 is TGTGCCAGCAGCTTAAATACGGGACAGGGATCCTACGAGCAGTACTTC.

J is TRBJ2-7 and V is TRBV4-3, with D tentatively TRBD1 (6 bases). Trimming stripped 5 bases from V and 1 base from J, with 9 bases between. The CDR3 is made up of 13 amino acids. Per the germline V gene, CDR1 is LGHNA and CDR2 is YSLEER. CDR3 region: CASSRTVSYEQYF. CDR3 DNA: TGCGCCAGCAGCAGGACAGTTTCCTACGAGCAGTACTTC.

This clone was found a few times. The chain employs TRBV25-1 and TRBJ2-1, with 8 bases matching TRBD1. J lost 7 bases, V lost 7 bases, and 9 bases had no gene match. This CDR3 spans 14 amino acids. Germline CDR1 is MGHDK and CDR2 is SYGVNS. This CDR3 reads CASTGTGRLNEQFF. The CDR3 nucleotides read TGTGCCAGCACCGGGACAGGAAGATTAAATGAGCAGTTCTTC.

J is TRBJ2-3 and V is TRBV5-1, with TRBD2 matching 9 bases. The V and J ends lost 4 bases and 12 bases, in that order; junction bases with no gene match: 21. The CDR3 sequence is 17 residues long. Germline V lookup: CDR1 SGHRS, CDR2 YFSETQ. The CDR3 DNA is TGCGCCAGCAGCACCGGGACTAGCTCTCTTGGATCTGGATTACAGTATTTT. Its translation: CASSTGTSSLGSGLQYF.

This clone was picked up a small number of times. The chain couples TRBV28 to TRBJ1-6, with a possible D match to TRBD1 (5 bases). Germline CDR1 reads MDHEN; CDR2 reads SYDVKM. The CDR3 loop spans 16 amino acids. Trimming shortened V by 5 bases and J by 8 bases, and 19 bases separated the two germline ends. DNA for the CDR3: TGTGCCAGCAGTCCCGCCGGGGGTGGCTCCCATTCACCCCTCCACTTT. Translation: CASSPAGGGSHSPLHF. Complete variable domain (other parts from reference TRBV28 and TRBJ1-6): DVKVTQSSRYLVKRTGEKVFLECVQDMDHENMFWYRQDPGLGLRLIYFSYDVKMKEKGDIPEGYSVSREKKERFSLILESASTNQTSMYLCASSPAGGGSHSPLHFGNGTRLTVT.

The CDR3 loop reads CASSRRYRGNARDNEQFF. The CDR3 DNA sequence: TGTGCCAGTAGTAGGCGCTATCGGGGTAACGCTAGGGACAATGAGCAGTTCTTC. The chain employs TRBV19 and TRBJ2-1; possibly TRBD2 for D (5 bases). Trimming stripped 4 bases from V and 5 bases from J, with 24 bases between. Germline assignment: CDR1 LNHDA and CDR2 SQIVND (reference sequence). CDR3 length equals 18 residues.

In DNA form, the CDR3 reads TGTGCCAGCAGCACCAGACTAGCGGGGGATATTGACAATGAGCAGTTCTTC. This translates into CASSTRLAGDIDNEQFF. This chain connects TRBV21-1 to TRBJ2-1; the D call TRBD2 from the table was never checked on the DNA. TRBV21-1 is a documented pseudogene. The CDR3 consists of 17 residues.